This T cell receptor (beta chain) was observed in a study of cytomegalovirus exposure and HLA in healthy donors. The CDR3 has 16 residues. Germline V CDR1 and CDR2: MGHDK, SYGVNS. J was trimmed by 6 bases and V by 6 bases; bases with no gene match: 14. PCR used 60 Vbeta primers and 13 Jbeta primers. TCRdb's table, derived via immunoSEQ multiplex PCR, lists solely in-frame clones and lacks some. The table has about 130,000 clones, 75% to 85% seen once. As for this clone: Its specificity is not known.

General study points: In a later analysis, the majority of CMV-associated beta chains seemingly showed HLA restriction. Later on, a genetic analysis was performed. It linked a missense variant in DCLRE1C with V- and J-gene trimming of TCR beta. TCR beta sequences numbering roughly 18,000 were associated with HLA alleles at 0.05 false discovery rate in a later analysis. A later analysis found common viral pathogens apparently linked to several of the most significant clusters.

The chain combines TRBV25-1 with TRBJ2-3, with 8 bases matching TRBD1. Input material: PBMCs. The TCR originated in a male donor in good health and CMV-seronegative. The CDR3 region is CASSDSRDRTTDTQYF. CDR3 sequence (DNA): TGTGCCAGCAGCGACTCCCGGGACAGGACAACGGATACGCAGTATTTT. The full variable domain, with the rest looked up from reference TRBV25-1 and TRBJ2-3, is EADIYQTPRYLVIGTGKKITLECSQTMGHDKMYWYQQDPGMELHLIHYSYGVNSTEKGDLSSESTVSRIRTEHFPLTLESARPSHTSQYLCASSDSRDRTTDTQYFGPGTRLTVL.